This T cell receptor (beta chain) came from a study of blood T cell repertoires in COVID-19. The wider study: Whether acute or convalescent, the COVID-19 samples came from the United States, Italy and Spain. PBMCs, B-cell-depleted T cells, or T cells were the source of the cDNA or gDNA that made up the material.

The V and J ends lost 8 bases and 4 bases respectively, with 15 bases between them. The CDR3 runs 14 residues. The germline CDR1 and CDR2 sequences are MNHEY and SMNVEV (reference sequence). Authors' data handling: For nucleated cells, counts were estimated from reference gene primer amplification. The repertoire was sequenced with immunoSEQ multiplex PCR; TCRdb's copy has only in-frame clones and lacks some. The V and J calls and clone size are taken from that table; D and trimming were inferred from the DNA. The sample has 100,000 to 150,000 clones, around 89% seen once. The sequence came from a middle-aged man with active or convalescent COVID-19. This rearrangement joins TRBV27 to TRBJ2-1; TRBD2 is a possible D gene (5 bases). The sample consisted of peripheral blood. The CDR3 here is CASRQLGEYNEQFF. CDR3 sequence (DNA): TGTGCCAGCCGTCAACTCGGGGAATACAATGAGCAGTTCTTC.